A single T cell receptor beta chain is shown here with its context. The antigen this receptor binds is unknown. No base quality values were provided; no much bigger clone lies one nucleotide off. The method behind the library was the immunoSEQ multiplex PCR assay. From the authors' description of their analysis: A statistical classification framework was developed to diagnose cytomegalovirus status using the catalog of TCR beta chain sequences. TCRdb took over this immuneACCESS table, retaining in-frame rearrangements with V and J assigned. Such tables are incomplete; in checked studies, under half of the missing clones stem from an unresolved V gene, and the remainder is unexplained. The V and J calls and the clone size are those of that table, but D and trimming were determined from the DNA. Here the sample has about 220,000 clones; about 90% occur a single time. The leading ten clones occupy more than 1% of the sample.

This sample is drawn from a study of cytomegalovirus exposure and HLA in healthy donors (dated by TCRdb to 2016 to 2017). Study-wide context: According to a later analysis, one platform produced both the 110 or so validation repertoires and the 700 or so repertoires of the first cohort. The study aimed to test whether cataloging public T cell receptors could reveal signatures of past pathogen exposure. Besides the first cohort of roughly 660 subjects, a separate validation cohort made up of about 120 different subjects was used. To predict cytomegalovirus infection status, the study brought together high-throughput TCR immunosequencing, statistical association of individual TCRs with disease status, and machine learning. On the study overall, not on this receptor specifically: Cytomegalovirus status was reported to be diagnosed by the classifier with high specificity and sensitivity in both the original and validation cohorts. A later analysis found that TCRs clustered in the first cohort also tended to co-occur in the roughly 120 validation repertoires, with 90% to 95% of cluster scores above 0. Most TCR sequences were observed very rarely across donors, whereas some public TCRs were present in many individuals. The study listed over 150 TCR beta chains as associated with cytomegalovirus. In vitro tests confirmed that a few of the cytomegalovirus-associated TCR beta chains recognize cytomegalovirus antigens. According to the authors, the approach could potentially be generalized to other disease states and immunological phenotypes. All 120 or so repertoires were used to score co-occurrence in the validation cohort in a later analysis, because that analysis had no HLA typing for the cohort.

The donors were included in the validation cohort of over a hundred subjects, a group kept apart from the roughly 700-subject first cohort. Between the V and J ends, shortened by 4 bases and 3 bases respectively, the junction contains 13 bases. The CDR3 contains 15 residues, cysteine and phenylalanine counted. Kept here is only the CDR3 DNA, which spans 45 bases and is read in frame from base 1. In the germline V gene (reference sequence), CDR1 corresponds to SEHNR and CDR2 to FQNEAQ. The V gene is TRBV7-9 and the J gene is TRBJ2-1; the D segment cannot be called with confidence. Sequencing was carried out using PBMCs. The receptor was derived from a woman under 30 in good health and CMV-seronegative. The CDR3 loop reads CASSYPRALYNEQFF. The nucleotides read TGTGCCAGCAGCTACCCCCGAGCCCTCTACAATGAGCAGTTCTTC. With the rest looked up from the reference TRBV7-9 and TRBJ2-1 genes rather than sequenced, the full variable domain is DTGVSQNPRHKITKRGQNVTFRCDPISEHNRLYWYRQTLGQGPEFLTYFQNEAQLEKSRLLSDRFSAERPKGSFSTLEIQRTEQGDSAMYLCASSYPRALYNEQFFGPGTRLTVL.